This T cell receptor beta chain was sequenced for a study of blood T cell repertoires in COVID-19. Overall study context: Samples came from the United States, Italy and Spain, spanning acute and convalescent COVID-19. PBMCs, B-cell-depleted T cells, or T cells provided the cDNA or gDNA that made up the material.

This CDR3 is built from 16 residues. The ends lost 0 bases at V and 7 bases at J; junction bases unmatched: 7. Germline CDR1 is SGHTA and CDR2 is FQGNSA. In the original workflow: Using reference gene primer amplification, nucleated cell counts were estimated. The repertoire was sequenced with immunoSEQ multiplex PCR; TCRdb's copy has only in-frame clones and lacks some. The V and J calls and clone size are taken from that table; D and trimming were inferred from the DNA. This table has 75,000 to 80,000 clones, about 88% appearing once. The chain joins TRBV7-2 to TRBJ1-1; the match to TRBD1 covers 11 bases. The sequenced sample was peripheral blood. The receptor was derived from a human donor in a cohort sampled during active COVID-19. This chain's CDR3 is CASSLARQGTGGEAFF. The CDR3 DNA follows: TGTGCCAGCAGCTTAGCCCGACAGGGGACAGGGGGTGAAGCTTTCTTT.